This T cell receptor (beta chain) is from a study of blood T cell repertoires in COVID-19 (TCRdb year 2020). Some background on the complete study: Collaborator samples came from the United States, Italy and Spain and covered acute and convalescent phases of COVID-19. The repertoires were released in a freely available public database meant as a resource for research on the immune response to SARS-CoV-2. Nearly every sample came with metadata listing a de-identified subject ID, COVID-19 status, age in years and sex. The material from the prospective study consisted of cDNA or gDNA derived from T cells, B-cell-depleted T cells, or PBMCs. The samples were drawn from the first 160 participants of the ongoing ImmuneRACE study and from 950 to 1,500 subjects provided by 6 global collaborators. Deeply sampled blood TCRbeta repertoires from subjects exposed to, actively infected with, or recovered from COVID-19 were included in the dataset. Where available, HLA class I and class II types were taken from metadata supplied by the sample provider and were not determined by assay-based typing.

Including the terminal cysteine and phenylalanine, the CDR3 comprises 14 residues. CDR3 DNA is the only sequence kept; it has 42 bases, read in frame from the first base. In the germline V gene, CDR1 corresponds to SQVTM and CDR2 to ANQGSEA. Trimming removed 4 bases from V and 7 bases from J, leaving 20 bases between the germline ends. Participants in the prospective study were aged 18 to 89 years, lived in 20 to 25 United States geographic areas, and enrolled through a virtual design. To assign participants to cohorts, the prospective study relied on clinical history that participants themselves reported in a screening survey and a study questionnaire. Recovered participants in ImmuneRACE Cohort 3 were defined as having two consecutive negative NP/OP PCR tests, clearance from a healthcare professional, or resolution of symptoms. Mobile phlebotomists in the prospective study collected whole blood, serum and a nasopharyngeal or oropharyngeal swab from every participant. Participants in the prospective study had the option to provide additional blood draws and questionnaires over a roughly two-month period. Before DNA extraction, prospective study blood samples were shipped either frozen or at room temperature.

Results and caveats for the whole study, not just this receptor: How much clinical and demographic metadata was included differed by source and by participant, and the metadata was provided uncurated.

TCRbeta CDR3 regions were amplified from genomic DNA using the immunoSEQ Assay, a bias-controlled multiplex PCR. The published analysis was carried out like this. The number of nucleated cells in each sample was estimated by amplification of reference gene primers within the assay. To quantify the absolute abundance of each unique TCRbeta CDR3 rearrangement, sequence reads were collapsed and filtered. For each sample, productive Simpson clonality was calculated by taking the square root of Simpson's diversity index across productive rearrangements. This is the immuneACCESS table as TCRdb keeps it, with only in-frame sequences that have V and J called. A part of the clones is gone; compared with another copy, unresolved V genes explain less than half, and the rest is unexplained. That table gives V, J and clone size, and the DNA gave D and trimming. The sample table contains approximately 220,000 clones; only one count was recorded for roughly 84% of them. Approximately 7.3% of the sample rests with the top ten.

Remarks on this clone: Its binding antigen is unknown. Base-call qualities are not available, and no considerably larger clone is one nucleotide away.

The chain is made from TRBV29-1 and TRBJ2-7, with TRBD2 as a weak D call on 6 bases. The specimen sequenced was PBMCs or T cells enriched from blood (not recorded which). The TCR originated in a woman aged 40-49 years who had recovered from COVID-19. The DNA sequence is as follows: TGCAGCGTTGTAGGGACCGAGCGGGTGGGTGAGCAGTACTTC. Its protein is CSVVGTERVGEQYF.